The 30 T cell receptor beta chains listed next were all sequenced from one sample in a study of identical twins. TCRdb redid the calling of the 5' RACE reads with MiXCR, one entry per CDR3 protein. The sample lists roughly 720,000 distinct CDR3 sequences; 18% were seen once. The same sample was also studied in work on T cells expressing NK-cell markers.

The sequencing input was PBMCs. The receptors stem from a woman aged 18-29 years in good health.

The chain uses TRBV6-2 or TRBV6-3 and TRBJ2-7, with 10 bases lining up with TRBD2. The junction had 1 base not matched to a gene; V was cut back by 3 bases and J by 11 bases. From germline, CDR1 is MNHEY and CDR2 SVGEGT. This CDR3 has 11 amino acids. CDR3 nucleotides: TGTGCCAGCAGTTATGGACTAGCGGAGTACTTC. Amino acid sequence: CASSYGLAEYF.

The table lists this clonotype with a few counts. The chain links TRBV2 to TRBJ2-7; unclear D gene. The CDR3 has 11 amino acids. CDR1 SNHLY and CDR2 FYNNEI come from the germline V gene. Trimming cost V 4 bases and J 6 bases, with 7 bases left between them. Here the CDR3 DNA reads TGTGCCAGCAGTGTGGTTTCCGAGCAGTACTTC. It encodes CASSVVSEQYF.

V and J are TRBV7-2 and TRBJ2-7; D is unresolved. V was shortened by 4 bases and J by 0 bases, with 7 bases between the two germline ends. Germline V lookup: CDR1 SGHTA, CDR2 FQGNSA. This CDR3 has 13 residues. The CDR3 loop reads CASSYKSSYEQYF. CDR3 DNA sequence: TGTGCCAGCAGCTACAAGAGCTCCTACGAGCAGTACTTC.

This clonotype came up once. This chain's CDR3 is CASTLSGRGGLRETQYF. The CDR3 DNA reads TGTGCCAGCACCCTTAGCGGGAGAGGGGGGTTAAGGGAGACCCAGTACTTC. The chain has TRBV12-3 or TRBV12-4 and TRBJ2-5; TRBD2 matches 9 bases. This CDR3 comprises 17 residues. The ends lost 7 bases at V and 5 bases at J; junction bases unmatched: 17.

This clonotype showed up just a few times. The chain carries TRBV7-9 and TRBJ2-1, with D perhaps matching TRBD1 (6 bases). This CDR3 region has 16 residues. CDR1 is SEHNR, CDR2 FQNEAQ, per germline (reference sequence). Trimming pared 6 bases from V and 3 bases from J, leaving 18 bases between. This CDR3 reads CASRPQQGAGYNEQFF. The CDR3 region has the DNA TGTGCCAGCAGGCCGCAACAGGGAGCAGGCTACAATGAGCAGTTCTTC.

This chain uses TRBV7-9 with TRBJ1-1; tentatively, D is TRBD1 (6 bases). CDR3 length: 16 residues. Germline V lookup: CDR1 SEHNR, CDR2 FQNEAQ (reference sequence). Deletions cut 0 bases from V and 4 bases from J, with 15 bases between. The CDR3: CASSLARGGTGTEAFF. Here the CDR3 DNA reads TGTGCCAGCAGCTTAGCCAGGGGAGGGACGGGCACTGAAGCTTTCTTT.

This clonotype was picked up many times. The J gene is TRBJ2-7, the V gene TRBV20-1; 10 nucleotides align to TRBD1. The CDR3 length is 15 residues. CDR1 is DFQATT and CDR2 is SNEGSKA in the germline V gene (reference sequence). V shed 6 bases, J shed 3 bases, and the junction held 11 bases outside the gene matches. The CDR3 DNA sequence: TGCAGTGCCTTCGCCGTGACAGGGGGCGGCTACGAGCAGTACTTC. Translating it yields CSAFAVTGGGYEQYF.

This chain connects TRBV20-1 to TRBJ2-1, with D unclear. Germline-derived CDR1 and CDR2 are DFQATT and SNEGSKA (reference sequence). V was clipped by 2 bases and J by 4 bases, with 9 bases between them. The CDR3 runs 13 residues. The CDR3 sequence is CSARRPTYNEQFF. Here the CDR3 DNA reads TGCAGTGCTAGACGGCCAACTTACAATGAGCAGTTCTTC.

The chain carries TRBV29-1 and TRBJ2-5; D ambiguous. CDR3 length: 13 amino acids. Trimming cost V 1 base and J 4 bases, with 10 bases left between them. Germline V gives CDR1 SQVTM, CDR2 ANQGSEA. The CDR3 nucleotides read TGCAGCGTTGAAGGAGGTAGACGAGAGACCCAGTACTTC. Protein: CSVEGGRRETQYF.

This clonotype has a handful of counts. This chain connects TRBV29-1 to TRBJ2-2; possibly TRBD2 for D (5 bases). The CDR3 has 14 amino acids. Trimming left V 7 bases short and J 6 bases short, with 18 bases between. Germline V gene sequence: CDR1 SQVTM, CDR2 ANQGSEA. CDR3 nucleotides: TGCAGCGCTTTAGGTGCTGGAGCGGCCGGGGAGCTGTTTTTT. Amino acids: CSALGAGAAGELFF.

This clonotype appeared many times. This rearrangement joins TRBV6-1 to TRBJ2-1, with TRBD2 as a possible D gene (6 bases). V lost 6 bases and J lost 4, with 16 bases in between. This CDR3 is 15 amino acids long. Germline V gene lookup returns CDR1 MNHNS and CDR2 SASEGT. CDR3 loop: CASRRGTSPYNEQFF. CDR3 DNA: TGTGCCAGCAGGCGCGGGACCTCTCCGTACAATGAGCAGTTCTTC.

This clonotype was found a few times. The chain links TRBV24-1 to TRBJ2-3, with 11 bases lining up with TRBD2. Trimming removed 4 bases from V and 2 bases from J; junction bases left unmatched: 13. The CDR3 consists of 19 residues. The germline gives CDR1 KGHDR, CDR2 SFDVKD. This CDR3 reads CATSDQTPGTSGDTDTQYF. The CDR3 nucleotides are TGTGCCACCAGTGACCAAACACCCGGGACTAGCGGAGACACAGATACGCAGTATTTT.

This chain uses TRBV20-1 with TRBJ2-1; D is unresolved. The V and J ends lost 6 bases and 6 bases respectively, with 12 bases between them. Germline V CDR1 and CDR2: DFQATT, SNEGSKA (reference sequence). CDR3 length: 12 residues. The CDR3 here is CSASGSSNEQFF. Here the CDR3 DNA reads TGCAGTGCCTCGGGTAGTAGCAATGAGCAGTTCTTC.

The V and J genes are TRBV11-2 and TRBJ2-1; TRBD2 aligns across 8 bases. The V segment lost 4 bases and the J segment 5 bases; nucleotides outside the gene matches: 13. The CDR3 runs to 17 residues. The germline CDR1 and CDR2 sequences are SGHAT and FQNNGV. CDR3: CASSYIPLGGAHNEQFF. For the CDR3, the DNA is TGTGCCAGCAGCTACATTCCCCTCGGGGGGGCTCACAATGAGCAGTTCTTC.

The chain has TRBV4-3 and TRBJ2-1; D may be TRBD2 (6 bases). Looked up from germline, CDR1 is LGHNA and CDR2 is YSLEER. CDR3 length: 16 amino acids. Trimming left V 3 bases short and J 2 bases short, with 14 bases between. CDR3 loop: CASSQLAGGPYNEQFF. The CDR3 DNA sequence: TGCGCCAGCAGCCAGTTGGCAGGAGGGCCCTACAATGAGCAGTTCTTC.

This clonotype was counted only a few times. J is TRBJ2-1 and V is TRBV7-3, with D possibly matching TRBD2 (6 bases). Per germline, CDR1 SGHTA and CDR2 FQGTGA. Trimming left V 3 bases short and J 5 bases short, with 8 bases between. The CDR3 is made up of 13 amino acids. CDR3 residues: CASSFGTHNEQFF. CDR3 DNA: TGTGCCAGCAGCTTCGGGACTCACAATGAGCAGTTCTTC. The variable domain in full, completed from reference TRBV7-3 and TRBJ2-1, reads GAGVSQTPSNKVTEKGKYVELRCDPISGHTALYWYRQSLGQGPEFLIYFQGTGAADDSGLPNDRFFAVRPEGSVSTLKIQRTERGDSAVYLCASSFGTHNEQFFGPGTRLTVL.

The rearrangement links TRBV6-1 to TRBJ2-4, with a possible D match to TRBD1 (6 bases). The CDR3 is 15 residues long. V was cut by 8 bases and J by 2 bases, with 16 bases left in between. Germline assignment: CDR1 MNHNS and CDR2 SASEGT. Here the CDR3 reads CASQTGPGTKNIQYF. CDR3 DNA sequence: TGTGCCAGCCAAACAGGGCCTGGGACCAAAAACATTCAGTACTTC.

The V and J genes are TRBV11-3 and TRBJ2-1, with D possibly TRBD2 on 5 matching bases. V shed 5 bases and J shed 9 bases, with 11 bases lying between them. Germline loops: CDR1 SGHNT, CDR2 YENEEA. The CDR3 covers 12 residues. The CDR3 reads CASSGWRAEQFF. Here the CDR3 DNA reads TGTGCCAGCAGCGGTTGGCGGGCTGAGCAGTTCTTC.

This chain joins TRBV27 and TRBJ2-5; D unclear. Germline lookup yields CDR1 MNHEY and CDR2 SMNVEV (reference sequence). The V end lost 7 bases, the J end lost 5 bases, and 17 bases lay between the germline ends. This CDR3 is 14 amino acids long. This CDR3 is CASNSVPAGETQYF. CDR3 bases: TGTGCCAGCAATTCCGTCCCAGCCGGGGAGACCCAGTACTTC.

This clonotype appeared a few times. CDR3 residues: CSARDPRVITSGGYEQYF. For the CDR3, the DNA is TGCAGTGCTAGAGATCCCCGGGTGATTACTAGCGGGGGCTACGAGCAGTACTTC. The rearrangement uses TRBV20-1 and TRBJ2-7; 11 nucleotides agree with TRBD2. This CDR3 has 18 amino acids. CDR1 DFQATT and CDR2 SNEGSKA come from the germline V gene (reference sequence). V was pared by 0 bases and J by 3 bases, with 13 bases of the junction left unmatched.

This clonotype was counted between two and nine times. V and J are TRBV3-1 and TRBJ2-1, with D tentatively TRBD1 (5 bases). From germline, CDR1 is LGHDT and CDR2 YNNKEL (reference sequence). This CDR3 spans 16 amino acids. V lost 4 bases and J 7 bases, leaving 20 bases between the germline ends. The CDR3 protein is CASSPQARVIDNEQFF. The CDR3 DNA is TGTGCCAGCAGCCCTCAGGCCAGGGTAATAGATAATGAGCAGTTCTTC.

V gene TRBV3-1 combines with J gene TRBJ2-3; D gene unclear. Germline V gene sequence: CDR1 LGHDT, CDR2 YNNKEL (reference sequence). V dropped 2 bases and J dropped 6 bases, with 12 bases sitting between them. The CDR3 runs 14 residues. CDR3 bases: TGTGCCAGCAGCCAAAAAGCTATTGACGATACGCAGTATTTT. Translated: CASSQKAIDDTQYF.

There are a few counts of this clonotype. The rearrangement joins TRBV4-3 to TRBJ2-1; 10 bases match TRBD2. Per the germline V gene, CDR1 is LGHNA and CDR2 is YSLEER. After removal of 0 bases from V and 7 bases from J, the junction contained 6 bases not matched to a gene. This CDR3 contains 16 residues. The CDR3 reads CASSQDSSGSGNEQFF. The CDR3 DNA is TGCGCCAGCAGCCAAGATTCTAGCGGGAGTGGGAATGAGCAGTTCTTC.

This clonotype was seen only a few times. This rearrangement joins TRBV18 to TRBJ1-5; 8 bases are a match to TRBD1. The CDR3 consists of 18 residues. V dropped 2 bases and J dropped 1; count of bases not matched to a gene: 10. The germline CDR1 and CDR2 sequences are KGHSH and LQKENI. CDR3 amino acids: CASSPRDRFHVSNQPQHF. CDR3 sequence (DNA): TGTGCCAGCTCACCAAGGGACAGGTTCCATGTGAGCAATCAGCCCCAGCATTTT.

Only a few counts were recorded for this clonotype. The V gene is TRBV3-1, the J gene TRBJ2-7; D remains ambiguous. Germline CDR1 and CDR2: LGHDT and YNNKEL (reference sequence). The V and J ends lost 0 bases and 2 bases respectively, with 5 bases between them. This CDR3 region has 13 residues. This chain's CDR3 is CASSQDVAYEQYF. The CDR3 DNA sequence: TGTGCCAGCAGCCAAGATGTTGCCTACGAGCAGTACTTC.

This clonotype was recorded a few times. The junction and the germline gene differ at one end; a read error may be behind it. The chain links TRBV12-3 or TRBV12-4 to TRBJ2-1; 11 bases are shared with TRBD1. The CDR3 covers 13 residues. For the CDR3, the DNA is TGTGCCACCAGGACAGGGGGCTACGATGAGCAGTTCTTC. It codes for CATRTGGYDEQFF.

The chain links TRBV11-3 to TRBJ2-2, with D possibly TRBD1 on 6 matching bases. Germline V gives CDR1 SGHNT, CDR2 YENEEA. V was trimmed by 6 bases and J by 4 bases, leaving 21 bases between them. CDR3 length: 17 amino acids. DNA for the CDR3: TGTGCCAGCAGAAATACAGGGTCGGCCTCCGGCACCGGGGAGCTGTTTTTT. It is translated as CASRNTGSASGTGELFF.

The chain carries TRBV5-1 and TRBJ2-1, with 8 bases aligning to TRBD2. The CDR3 is 14 amino acids. V lost 7 bases and J lost 5; bases outside the gene matches: 8. Germline V gives CDR1 SGHRS, CDR2 YFSETQ. CDR3 residues: CASQRGTVDNEQFF. The CDR3 DNA sequence: TGCGCCAGCCAGCGGGGGACGGTTGACAATGAGCAGTTCTTC.

This clonotype was seen a few times. The chain is built from TRBV5-1 and TRBJ2-3; D may match TRBD1 or TRBD2 (5 bases each). Germline values: CDR1 SGHRS, CDR2 YFSETQ. Trimming left V 3 bases short and J 4 bases short, with 15 bases between. CDR3 size: 15 residues. CDR3 coding DNA: TGCGCCAGCAGCTGGGCCGGGGCAGGCGCAGATACGCAGTATTTT. Encoded protein: CASSWAGAGADTQYF.

The chain is built from TRBV4-1 and TRBJ2-5; 13 bases line up with TRBD2. From germline, CDR1 is MGHRA and CDR2 YSYEKL. The CDR3 is 17 residues long. Trimming at V came to 0 bases and at J to 5 bases, leaving 6 bases not matched to a gene. In DNA, the CDR3 is TGCGCCAGCAGCCAAGATCCGGGACTAGCGGGGTCGGAGACCCAGTACTTC. This translates into CASSQDPGLAGSETQYF.